This T cell receptor beta chain was sequenced in a study of T cells in localized non-small cell lung cancer. The study, taken as a whole, reports: Peak T cell clonality was found in uninvolved adjacent lung, exceeding tumor. Appearing in adjacent lung were a median about 60 of the top 100 tumor clones.

Concerning this clone itself: Its matching antigen is unknown.

Sequencing was performed with immunoSEQ multiplex PCR; in TCRdb, only in-frame clones are kept and a portion is missing. This table holds tens of thousands of clones, roughly 90% found once. Trimming removed 5 bases from V and 2 bases from J; junction bases left unmatched: 6. Germline values: CDR1 LNHDA, CDR2 SQIVND (reference sequence). This CDR3 has 16 residues. V and J are TRBV19 and TRBJ2-6; 7 bases fit TRBD1. The sample here was peripheral blood, taken before any cancer treatment. This TCR was sampled from a male donor aged 60 or over with stage III squamous cell lung carcinoma. CDR3 loop: CASSPTGTAGANVLTF. The CDR3 nucleotides are TGTGCCAGTAGTCCCACCGGGACAGCTGGGGCCAACGTCCTGACTTTC.